One sample yielded the 5 T cell receptor beta chains listed below, sequenced in a study of shared clonotypes between healthy human individuals (TCRdb year 2020). Library preparation employed the immunoSEQ multiplex PCR assay. TCRdb obtained this table from immuneACCESS and retained in-frame rearrangements with V and J assigned. These tables miss some clones; where compared with another copy, unresolved V genes account for less than half of the shortfall, and the remainder is unexplained. The sample contains some 2,000,000 clones, approximately 95% of them found a single time. Clones ranked in the top ten supply around 0.13% of the sample. What was sequenced was naive CD4+ T cells sorted from blood. What the cell subset or site label conveys for this sample: CD45RA+ positively selected. These receptors all come from a young man in good health.

The rearrangement joins TRBV9 to TRBJ1-2; TRBD1 matches at 8 bases. The germline gives CDR1 SGDLS, CDR2 YYNGEE. V shed 0 bases, J shed 7 bases, and the junction held 5 bases outside the gene matches. The CDR3 length is 14 residues. The DNA of the CDR3 is TGTGCCAGCAGCGTAGGGGCAGGGGGCTCTGGCTACACCTTC. Residues: CASSVGAGGSGYTF.

V is TRBV11-2 and J is TRBJ2-2; 9 bases align to TRBD2. Looked up from germline, CDR1 is SGHAT and CDR2 is FQNNGV. The V gene end was trimmed by 8 bases and the J gene end by 2 bases; junction bases not matched to a gene: 6. The CDR3 length is 15 residues. The CDR3 sequence is CASGYSGSNTGELFF. The CDR3 DNA reads as TGTGCCAGCGGCTATAGCGGGAGCAACACCGGGGAGCTGTTTTTT.

The J gene is TRBJ2-7, the V gene TRBV18; tentatively, D is TRBD1 or TRBD2 (6 bases each). Germline CDR1 is KGHSH and CDR2 is LQKENI. CDR3 length equals 14 residues. V was clipped by 5 bases and J by 4 bases, with 15 bases between them. This CDR3 is CASSSSGGEYEQYF. The CDR3 DNA reads as TGTGCCAGCTCATCTTCCGGGGGCGAGTACGAGCAGTACTTC.

V usage is TRBV5-1 and J usage is TRBJ1-5; a weak D match, TRBD1 (6 bases). The CDR3 is made up of 16 amino acids. With 0 bases removed from V and 3 bases from J, the gap between germline ends came to 13 bases. Looked up from germline, CDR1 is SGHRS and CDR2 is YFSETQ. CDR3 amino acids: CASSLGVRDNNQPQHF. In nucleotides, the CDR3 is TGCGCCAGCAGCTTGGGGGTCCGGGACAACAATCAGCCCCAGCATTTT.

The chain has TRBV19 and TRBJ1-5; 12 bases map to TRBD1. V lost 6 bases to trimming and J lost 6 bases; unmatched junction nucleotides: 9. The germline gives CDR1 LNHDA, CDR2 SQIVND (reference sequence). The CDR3 is 16 residues long. CDR3 coding DNA: TGTGCCAGTAGATACGCCGGGACAGGGGGCAGTCAGCCCCAGCATTTT. This gives the protein CASRYAGTGGSQPQHF.